This T cell receptor (beta chain) was retrieved from a study of blood T cells in healthy people across ages. Next came a second PCR, run for roughly 6 to 11 cycles, which used a sample-barcoded 5' primer along with a J-beta primer mix. MiXCR, applied by TCRdb to the 5' RACE reads, yields one record per CDR3 protein. This sample has about 730,000 distinct CDR3 sequences, with approximately 43% found just once. General study results and limits: While age rose, TCR beta diversity per million T cells dropped in a roughly linear way.

A note on this clonotype: Antigen unknown.

Sequenced material: blood. This sequence was found in a woman in her sixties in good health.

CDR3 coding DNA: TGCGCCAGCAGCTTGGAAGTAGCGGGGGCCTACAATGAGCAGTTCTTC. It encodes CASSLEVAGAYNEQFF. The genes are TRBV5-1 and TRBJ2-1; 9 nucleotides match TRBD2. CDR1 is SGHRS, CDR2 YFSETQ, per germline. There are 16 residues in the CDR3. V shed 0 bases and J 2 bases; nucleotides not matched to a gene: 3.